These 26 T cell receptor beta chains came from one sample sequenced in a study of blood T cell repertoires in COVID-19 (dated by TCRdb to 2018 to 2020). The library was produced with the immunoSEQ multiplex PCR assay. What TCRdb holds here is the immuneACCESS table cut down to in-frame rearrangements. Part of the clones is not present; checked against another copy, under half of the missing clones reflect an unresolved V gene, and the others are unexplained. For this sample there are approximately 80,000 clones; roughly 77% appear just once. 5% to 6% of the sample is held by the ten biggest clonotypes. Sequencing was carried out using peripheral blood. These receptors originate from a man in his fifties with active or convalescent COVID-19.

Notes on this clone: At one end the junction does not follow the germline gene, possibly because of a read error. This sequence joins TRBV7-7 and TRBJ2-7; tentatively, D is TRBD1 (6 bases). CDR1 SSHAT and CDR2 FNYEAQ come from the germline V gene (reference sequence). CDR3 length: 13 amino acids. The CDR3 DNA sequence: TGTGCTAGCAGCCCCCAACAGGGTAGCGAGCAGTACTTC. Amino acids: CASSPQQGSEQYF.

The chain joins TRBV13 to TRBJ2-7; 11 bases fit TRBD2. The CDR3 runs to 16 residues. Germline loops: CDR1 PRHDT, CDR2 FYEKMQ (reference sequence). V gave up 3 bases and J gave up 0 bases; unmatched junction bases: 4. CDR3 sequence: CASSLGLAVSSYEQYF. CDR3 nucleotide sequence: TGTGCCAGCAGCTTGGGACTAGCGGTGAGCTCCTACGAGCAGTACTTC.

The chain recombines TRBV4-3 with TRBJ1-4, with D perhaps TRBD1 (5 bases). Trimming shortened V by 1 base and J by 0 bases, and 15 bases separated the two germline ends. Germline CDR1 and CDR2: LGHNA and YSLEER. The CDR3 spans 18 residues. The CDR3 sequence is CASSQAGTGETTNEKLFF. In DNA form, the CDR3 reads TGCGCCAGCAGCCAAGCCGGCACAGGTGAGACAACTAATGAAAAACTGTTTTTT.

In DNA, the CDR3 is TGTGCCAGCAGCCAAGATAGCCCCCAGGGGATGGGCACAGATACGCAGTATTTT. The encoded protein is CASSQDSPQGMGTDTQYF. The V call is TRBV4-2, the J call TRBJ2-3; the D gene is possibly TRBD1 (6 bases). This CDR3 region has 18 residues. Looked up from germline, CDR1 is LGHNA and CDR2 is YNFKEQ. V lost 0 bases and J lost 1, with 17 bases in between.

The V call is TRBV10-3, the J call TRBJ2-5; TRBD1 agrees at 9 bases. The CDR3 loop spans 15 amino acids. Trimming at V came to 6 bases and at J to 5 bases, leaving 10 bases not matched to a gene. CDR1 ENHRY and CDR2 SYGVKD come from the germline V gene. The CDR3 nucleotides read TGTGCCATCAGCCACAGGGGGCAGAGGCGGGAGACCCAGTACTTC. It specifies CAISHRGQRRETQYF.

This clone was picked up a small number of times. The gene calls are TRBV6-1 and TRBJ2-3; 8 nucleotides align to TRBD1. Trimming removed 7 bases from V and 0 bases from J; junction bases left unmatched: 9. CDR1 and CDR2 (germline): MNHNS, SASEGT. The CDR3 has 16 residues. CDR3 sequence reads: CASNDRGHASTDTQYF. In nucleotides, the CDR3 is TGTGCCAGCAATGACAGGGGTCACGCTAGCACAGATACGCAGTATTTT.

The chain recombines TRBV12-5 with TRBJ2-4; the match to TRBD2 covers 7 bases. With V trimmed by 6 bases and J by 7 bases, 9 bases remained unmatched. The CDR3 is made up of 14 amino acids. CDR1 and CDR2 (germline): LGHNT, FRNRAP. CDR3 in amino acids: CASGPGEGSNIQYF. DNA of the CDR3: TGTGCTAGTGGCCCCGGGGAGGGCAGCAACATTCAGTACTTC.

The chain joins TRBV10-3 to TRBJ1-1; no firm D call. CDR3 length: 12 residues. Germline loops: CDR1 ENHRY, CDR2 SYGVKD. Between the trimmed V and J ends, which lost 11 bases and 2 bases, there was a span of 12 bases. The DNA of the CDR3 is TGTGCCTCAAGAGTTTCAAACACTGAAGCTTTCTTT. Translating it yields CASRVSNTEAFF.

This clone was counted only a few times. The DNA of the CDR3 is TGTGCCAGAAAAGGACAGCTTATGAACACTGAAGCTTTCTTT. It translates to CARKGQLMNTEAFF. The rearrangement joins TRBV2 to TRBJ1-1; weak D call: TRBD1 (6 bases). The CDR3 runs to 14 residues. Germline CDR1 reads SNHLY; CDR2 reads FYNNEI. Trimming stripped 9 bases from V and 0 bases from J, with 14 bases between.

The chain recombines TRBV7-5 with TRBJ2-7; the tabulated D call, TRBD2, remains unverified against the DNA. TRBV7-5 is a documented pseudogene. The CDR3 runs to 15 residues. The CDR3 nucleotides read TGTGCCAGGGCTCTCTGGGGTAGCGGGGACCACGAGCAGTACTTC. Protein product: CARALWGSGDHEQYF.

This chain connects TRBV9 to TRBJ2-7; TRBD2 aligns across 8 bases. CDR3 size: 13 residues. Germline V CDR1 and CDR2: SGDLS, YYNGEE. V lost 3 bases, J lost 10 bases, and 9 bases stayed unmatched. CDR3 DNA sequence: TGTGCCAGCAGCGCCCGACTAGCGAGCAGTCAGTACTTC. It specifies CASSARLASSQYF.

This clone appeared once. This sequence joins TRBV27 and TRBJ1-2, with TRBD1 identical over 8 bases. This CDR3 spans 13 amino acids. The J segment lost 6 bases and the V segment lost 6 bases, leaving 6 bases of the junction unmatched. Per germline, CDR1 MNHEY and CDR2 SMNVEV (reference sequence). CDR3 residues: CASRPRGRDGYTF. For the CDR3, the DNA is TGTGCCAGCAGACCCAGGGGGCGGGATGGCTACACCTTC.

The chain recombines TRBV2 with TRBJ1-5; the D is unclear. This CDR3 region has 14 residues. V lost 4 bases, J lost 1 base, and 8 bases lay in between. Germline-derived CDR1 and CDR2 are SNHLY and FYNNEI. The CDR3 sequence is CASSGHISNQPQHF. The CDR3 DNA is TGTGCCAGCAGTGGACACATAAGCAATCAGCCCCAGCATTTT.

The genes are TRBV7-3 and TRBJ2-6; 7 bases are shared with TRBD2. The V gene's germline CDR1 is SGHTA and CDR2 FQGTGA. V lost 3 bases, J lost 3 bases, and 5 bases stayed unmatched. The CDR3 has 16 residues. The CDR3, as DNA: TGTGCCAGCAGCTTGGGGAGGGCTAATGGGGCCAACGTCCTGACTTTC. Its protein is CASSLGRANGANVLTF. Full variable domain (outside the CDR3, taken from reference TRBV7-3 and TRBJ2-6): GAGVSQTPSNKVTEKGKYVELRCDPISGHTALYWYRQSLGQGPEFLIYFQGTGAADDSGLPNDRFFAVRPEGSVSTLKIQRTERGDSAVYLCASSLGRANGANVLTFGAGSRLTVL.

This chain links TRBV18 with TRBJ1-4; D might be TRBD1 (5 bases). In germline, CDR1 is KGHSH, CDR2 LQKENI. Deletions cut 3 bases from V and 6 bases from J, with 11 bases between. The CDR3 consists of 14 residues. CDR3 sequence reads: CASSPRREDEKLFF. The DNA of the CDR3 is TGTGCCAGCTCACCTCGCAGGGAGGATGAAAAACTGTTTTTT. The full variable domain, completed using reference TRBV18 and TRBJ1-4, is NAGVMQNPRHLVRRRGQEARLRCSPMKGHSHVYWYRQLPEEGLKFMVYLQKENIIDESGMPKERFSAEFPKEGPSILRIQQVVRGDSAAYFCASSPRREDEKLFFGSGTQLSVL.

The CDR3 protein is CASSQGSAGTYEQYF. The CDR3 DNA sequence: TGCGCCAGCAGCCAAGGATCTGCGGGGACCTACGAGCAGTACTTC. The V call is TRBV4-3, the J call TRBJ2-7; a possible D gene is TRBD2 (6 bases). Germline V gene data show CDR1 as LGHNA and CDR2 as YSLEER. V gave up 1 base and J gave up 2 bases, with 12 bases separating them. CDR3 length: 15 residues.

V usage is TRBV11-2 and J usage is TRBJ2-6, with a possible D match to TRBD1 (6 bases). This CDR3 spans 15 amino acids. V was trimmed by 1 base and J by 2 bases, leaving 6 bases between them. Germline-derived CDR1 and CDR2 are SGHAT and FQNNGV. The CDR3 spells CASSLAGAGANVLTF. The CDR3 nucleotides are TGTGCCAGCAGCTTAGCAGGGGCTGGGGCCAACGTCCTGACTTTC.

This chain joins TRBV6-4 and TRBJ2-3; no clear D gene. Germline values: CDR1 MRHNA, CDR2 SNTAGT. CDR3 length: 16 amino acids. The germline V and J ends were trimmed by 0 bases and 5 bases, with 15 bases remaining between them. In nucleotides, the CDR3 is TGTGCCAGCAGTGACTCCCCTGGCGGCTCCGGAGATACGCAGTATTTT. Protein: CASSDSPGGSGDTQYF.

The J gene is TRBJ2-2, the V gene TRBV5-1; possible D gene TRBD1, 6 bases. V was shortened by 4 bases and J by 3 bases, with 13 bases between the two germline ends. Germline assignment: CDR1 SGHRS and CDR2 YFSETQ. The length of the CDR3 is 15 residues. For the CDR3, the DNA is TGCGCCAGCAGCCTAAGACAGGCGTACACCGGGGAGCTGTTTTTT. The encoded protein is CASSLRQAYTGELFF. The variable domain in full, with the rest retrieved from reference TRBV5-1 and TRBJ2-2, is KAGVTQTPRYLIKTRGQQVTLSCSPISGHRSVSWYQQTPGQGLQFLFEYFSETQRNKGNFPGRFSGRQFSNSRSEMNVSTLELGDSALYLCASSLRQAYTGELFFGEGSRLTVL.

The chain has TRBV11-2 and TRBJ2-7; a possible D gene is TRBD2 (7 bases). Germline lookup yields CDR1 SGHAT and CDR2 FQNNGV. The germline V and J ends were trimmed by 6 bases and 4 bases, with 19 bases remaining between them. This CDR3 has 15 amino acids. The chain's CDR3 is CASSYGGGAAYEQYF. The CDR3 DNA reads TGTGCCAGCAGTTACGGAGGGGGGGCCGCATACGAGCAGTACTTC.

The CDR3 DNA follows: TGTGCCAGCAGTCGGACAGTTAGGTCCCAGCCCCAGCATTTT. Protein product: CASSRTVRSQPQHF. This chain uses TRBV6-5 with TRBJ1-5; D is perhaps TRBD1 (6 bases). Per the germline V gene, CDR1 is MNHEY and CDR2 is SVGAGI. This CDR3 spans 14 amino acids. The germline V and J ends were trimmed by 5 bases and 7 bases, with 15 bases remaining between them.

This clone was picked up a small number of times. The chain carries TRBV19 and TRBJ1-3; a possible D gene is TRBD1 (5 bases). Germline V gene sequence: CDR1 LNHDA, CDR2 SQIVND (reference sequence). V lost 4 bases and J 7 bases, leaving 11 bases between the germline ends. CDR3 size: 13 residues. This chain's CDR3 is CASSTTVGNTIYF. DNA of the CDR3: TGTGCCAGTAGTACGACAGTAGGGAACACCATATATTTT. Full variable domain (rest looked up from reference TRBV19 and TRBJ1-3): DGGITQSPKYLFRKEGQNVTLSCEQNLNHDAMYWYRQDPGQGLRLIYYSQIVNDFQKGDIAEGYSVSREKKESFPLTVTSAQKNPTAFYLCASSTTVGNTIYFGEGSWLTVV.

This chain uses TRBV9 with TRBJ2-1, with 9 bases that match TRBD2. The CDR3 contains 17 residues. Germline V gene sequence: CDR1 SGDLS, CDR2 YYNGEE. Trimming cost V 2 bases and J 0 bases; bases outside gene matches: 6. CDR3 loop: CASSVFLAGSSYNEQFF. DNA for the CDR3: TGTGCCAGCAGCGTTTTCCTAGCGGGGAGCTCCTACAATGAGCAGTTCTTC.

The gene calls are TRBV7-2 and TRBJ1-1; D gene uncertain. The CDR3 sequence is 13 residues long. Trimming removed 0 bases at V and 7 bases at J, with 9 bases between. The germline CDR1 and CDR2 sequences are SGHTA and FQGNSA. CDR3: CASSLALGGEAFF. The CDR3 DNA is TGTGCCAGCAGCTTAGCGCTCGGTGGTGAAGCTTTCTTT.

This clone was seen many times. The V gene is TRBV19, the J gene TRBJ1-6; unclear D gene. V shed 0 bases and J shed 10 bases, with 10 bases lying between them. CDR1 is LNHDA and CDR2 is SQIVND in the germline V gene (reference sequence). There are 14 residues in the CDR3. This chain's CDR3 is CASSIDPNGSPLHF. The CDR3 bases are TGTGCCAGTAGTATAGACCCCAACGGGTCACCCCTCCACTTT.

V and J are TRBV18 and TRBJ1-3; D may be TRBD1 (5 bases). This CDR3 contains 16 residues. Per the germline V gene, CDR1 is KGHSH and CDR2 is LQKENI. V was clipped by 2 bases and J by 6 bases, with 17 bases between them. CDR3 sequence: CASSPNSGTQKNTIYF. CDR3 nucleotides: TGTGCCAGCTCACCAAACAGCGGGACCCAAAAAAACACCATATATTTT.